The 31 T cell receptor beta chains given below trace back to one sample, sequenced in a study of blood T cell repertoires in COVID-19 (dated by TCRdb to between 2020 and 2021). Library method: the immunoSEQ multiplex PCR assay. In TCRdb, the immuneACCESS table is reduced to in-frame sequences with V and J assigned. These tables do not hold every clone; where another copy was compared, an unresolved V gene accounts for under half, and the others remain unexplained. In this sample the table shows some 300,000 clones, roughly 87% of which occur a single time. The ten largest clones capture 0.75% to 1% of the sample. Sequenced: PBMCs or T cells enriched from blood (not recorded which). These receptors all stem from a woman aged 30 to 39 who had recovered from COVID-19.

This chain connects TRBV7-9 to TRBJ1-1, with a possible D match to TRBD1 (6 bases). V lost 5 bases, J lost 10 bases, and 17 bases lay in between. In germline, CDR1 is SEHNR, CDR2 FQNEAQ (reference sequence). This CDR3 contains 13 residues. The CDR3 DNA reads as TGTGCCAGCAGCCGCAGGGGCCCTGAAGGAGCTTTCTTT. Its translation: CASSRRGPEGAFF.

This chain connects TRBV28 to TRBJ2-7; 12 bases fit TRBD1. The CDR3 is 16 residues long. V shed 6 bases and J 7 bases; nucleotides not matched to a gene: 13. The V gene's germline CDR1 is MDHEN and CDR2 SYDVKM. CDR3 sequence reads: CASSFNPGQGAREQYF. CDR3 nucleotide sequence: TGTGCCAGCAGCTTCAACCCGGGACAGGGGGCGCGGGAGCAGTACTTC.

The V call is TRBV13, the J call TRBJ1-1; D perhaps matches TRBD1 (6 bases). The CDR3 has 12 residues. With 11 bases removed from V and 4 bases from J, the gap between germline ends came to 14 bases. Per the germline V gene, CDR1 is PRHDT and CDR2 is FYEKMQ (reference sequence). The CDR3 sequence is CAASLGGTEAFF. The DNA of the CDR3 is TGTGCCGCAAGTCTAGGGGGCACTGAAGCTTTCTTT.

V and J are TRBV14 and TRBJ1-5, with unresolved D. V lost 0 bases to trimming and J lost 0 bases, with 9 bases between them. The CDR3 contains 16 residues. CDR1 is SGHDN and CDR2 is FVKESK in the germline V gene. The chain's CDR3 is CASSQDTTDSNQPQHF. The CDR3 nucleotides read TGTGCCAGCAGCCAAGATACCACAGATAGCAATCAGCCCCAGCATTTT.

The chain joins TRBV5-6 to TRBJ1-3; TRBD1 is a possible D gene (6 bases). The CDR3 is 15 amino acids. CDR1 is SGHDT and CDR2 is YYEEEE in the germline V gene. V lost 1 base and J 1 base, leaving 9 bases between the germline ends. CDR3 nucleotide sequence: TGTGCCAGCAGCTTGATACAGGGTTCTGGAAACACCATATATTTT. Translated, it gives CASSLIQGSGNTIYF.

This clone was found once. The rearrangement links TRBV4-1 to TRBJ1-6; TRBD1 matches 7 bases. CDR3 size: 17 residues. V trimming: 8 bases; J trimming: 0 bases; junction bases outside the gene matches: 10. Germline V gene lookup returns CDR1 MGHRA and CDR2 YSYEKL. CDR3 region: CASSGGQADSYNSPLHF. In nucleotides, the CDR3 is TGCGCCAGCTCCGGAGGACAGGCCGACTCCTATAATTCACCCCTCCACTTT.

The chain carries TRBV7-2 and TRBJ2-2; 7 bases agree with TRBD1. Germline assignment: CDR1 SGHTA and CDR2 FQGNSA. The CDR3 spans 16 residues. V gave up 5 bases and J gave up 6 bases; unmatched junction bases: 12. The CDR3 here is CASSLDKGAPPGELFF. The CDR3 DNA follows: TGTGCCAGCAGCCTCGACAAGGGGGCGCCTCCCGGGGAGCTGTTTTTT.

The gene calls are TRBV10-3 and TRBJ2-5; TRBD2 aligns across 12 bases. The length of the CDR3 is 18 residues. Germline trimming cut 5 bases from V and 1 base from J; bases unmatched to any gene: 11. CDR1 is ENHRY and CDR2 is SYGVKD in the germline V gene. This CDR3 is CAISHLAGGPLTQETQYF. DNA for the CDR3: TGTGCCATCAGTCATCTAGCGGGAGGGCCGTTGACCCAAGAGACCCAGTACTTC.

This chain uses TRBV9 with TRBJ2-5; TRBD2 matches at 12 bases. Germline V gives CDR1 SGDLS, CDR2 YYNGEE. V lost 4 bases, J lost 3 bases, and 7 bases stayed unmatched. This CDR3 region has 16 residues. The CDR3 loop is CASSTTSGRPEETQYF. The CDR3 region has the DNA TGTGCCAGCAGCACCACTAGCGGGAGGCCGGAAGAGACCCAGTACTTC.

The CDR3 here is CASSNRGLDYGYTF. CDR3 DNA: TGTGCCAGCAGCAACAGGGGGCTCGACTATGGCTACACCTTC. The chain links TRBV7-8 to TRBJ1-2, with TRBD1 matching over 9 bases. Germline values: CDR1 SGHVS, CDR2 FQNEAQ. Trimming at V came to 5 bases and at J to 3 bases, leaving 4 bases not matched to a gene. The CDR3 sequence is 14 residues long.

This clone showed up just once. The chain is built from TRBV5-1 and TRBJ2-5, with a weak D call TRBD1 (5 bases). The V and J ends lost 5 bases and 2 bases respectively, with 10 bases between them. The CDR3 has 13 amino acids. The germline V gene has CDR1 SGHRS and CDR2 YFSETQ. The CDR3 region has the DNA TGCGCCAGCAGAGGGGCAGGACAAGAGACCCAGTACTTC. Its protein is CASRGAGQETQYF.

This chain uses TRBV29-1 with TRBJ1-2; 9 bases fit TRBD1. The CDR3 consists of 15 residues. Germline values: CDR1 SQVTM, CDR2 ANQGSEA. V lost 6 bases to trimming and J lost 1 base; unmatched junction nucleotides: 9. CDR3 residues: CSVDRPGQGNYGYTF. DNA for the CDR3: TGCAGCGTCGACCGTCCGGGACAGGGTAACTATGGCTACACCTTC.

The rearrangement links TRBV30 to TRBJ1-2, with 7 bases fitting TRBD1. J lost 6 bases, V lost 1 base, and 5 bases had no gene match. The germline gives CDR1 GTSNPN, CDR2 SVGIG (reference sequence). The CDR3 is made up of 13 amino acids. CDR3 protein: CAWSARGLHGYTF. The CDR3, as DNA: TGTGCCTGGAGTGCCAGGGGGTTGCATGGCTACACCTTC.

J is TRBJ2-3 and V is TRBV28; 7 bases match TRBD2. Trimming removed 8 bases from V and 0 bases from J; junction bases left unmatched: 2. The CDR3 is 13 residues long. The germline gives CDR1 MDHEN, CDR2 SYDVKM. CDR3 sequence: CASWTRSTDTQYF. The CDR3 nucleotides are TGTGCCAGCTGGACTAGAAGCACAGATACGCAGTATTTT.

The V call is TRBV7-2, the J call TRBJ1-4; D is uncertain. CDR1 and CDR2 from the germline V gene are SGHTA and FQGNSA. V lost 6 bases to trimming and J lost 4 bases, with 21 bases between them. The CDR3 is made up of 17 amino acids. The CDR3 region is CASSPPIGRSYNEKLFF. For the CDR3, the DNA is TGTGCCAGCAGTCCTCCCATCGGCAGGTCCTATAATGAAAAACTGTTTTTT. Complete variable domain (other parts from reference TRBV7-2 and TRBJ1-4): GAGVSQSPSNKVTEKGKDVELRCDPISGHTALYWYRQSLGQGLEFLIYFQGNSAPDKSGLPSDRFSAERTGGSVSTLTIQRTQQEDSAVYLCASSPPIGRSYNEKLFFGSGTQLSVL.

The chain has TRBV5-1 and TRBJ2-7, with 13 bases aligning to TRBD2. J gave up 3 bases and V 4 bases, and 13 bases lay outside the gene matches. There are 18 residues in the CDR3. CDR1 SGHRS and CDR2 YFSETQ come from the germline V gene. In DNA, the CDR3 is TGCGCCAGCAGCGTTGGACTAGCGGGAGAAGGCACTGGCTACGAGCAGTACTTC. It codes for CASSVGLAGEGTGYEQYF.

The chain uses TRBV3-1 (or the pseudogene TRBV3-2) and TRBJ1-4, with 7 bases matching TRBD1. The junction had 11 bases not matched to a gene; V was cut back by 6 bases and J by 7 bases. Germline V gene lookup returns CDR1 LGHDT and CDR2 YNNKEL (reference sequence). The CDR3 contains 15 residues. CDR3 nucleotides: TGTGCCAGCAGTCCAAGAGGGGGCGTCGGTGAAAAACTGTTTTTT. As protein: CASSPRGGVGEKLFF.

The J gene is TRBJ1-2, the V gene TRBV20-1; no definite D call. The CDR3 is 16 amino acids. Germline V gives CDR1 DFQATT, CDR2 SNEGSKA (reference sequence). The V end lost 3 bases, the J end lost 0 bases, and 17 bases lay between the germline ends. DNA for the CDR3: TGCAGTGCTAGTAGCCCAGGCGAGTTAGCTAACTATGGCTACACCTTC. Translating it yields CSASSPGELANYGYTF.

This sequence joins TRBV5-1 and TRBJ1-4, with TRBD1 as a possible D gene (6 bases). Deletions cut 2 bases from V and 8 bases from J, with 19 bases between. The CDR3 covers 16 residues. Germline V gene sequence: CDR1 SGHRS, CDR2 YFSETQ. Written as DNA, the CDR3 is TGCGCCAGCAGCTTCAATACAGGGACCCCAGGGGAAAAACTGTTTTTT. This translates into CASSFNTGTPGEKLFF.

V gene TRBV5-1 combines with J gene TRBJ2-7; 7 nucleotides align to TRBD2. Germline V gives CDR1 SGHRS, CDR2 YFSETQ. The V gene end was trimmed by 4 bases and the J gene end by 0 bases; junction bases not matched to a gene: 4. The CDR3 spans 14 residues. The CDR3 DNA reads TGCGCCAGCAGCGACCCTAGCGGCTCCTACGAGCAGTACTTC. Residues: CASSDPSGSYEQYF.

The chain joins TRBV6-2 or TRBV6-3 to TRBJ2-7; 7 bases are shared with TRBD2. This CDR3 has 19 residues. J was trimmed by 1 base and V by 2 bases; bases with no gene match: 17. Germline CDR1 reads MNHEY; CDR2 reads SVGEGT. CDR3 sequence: CASSYGVSIGTTNSYEQYF. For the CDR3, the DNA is TGTGCCAGCAGTTACGGGGTTTCAATTGGGACTACCAATTCCTACGAGCAGTACTTC.

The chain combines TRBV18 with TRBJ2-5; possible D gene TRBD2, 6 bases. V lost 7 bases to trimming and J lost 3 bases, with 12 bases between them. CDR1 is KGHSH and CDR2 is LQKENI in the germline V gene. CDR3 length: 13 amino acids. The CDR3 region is CASYGDLKETQYF. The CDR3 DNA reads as TGTGCCAGCTACGGGGACTTGAAAGAGACCCAGTACTTC.

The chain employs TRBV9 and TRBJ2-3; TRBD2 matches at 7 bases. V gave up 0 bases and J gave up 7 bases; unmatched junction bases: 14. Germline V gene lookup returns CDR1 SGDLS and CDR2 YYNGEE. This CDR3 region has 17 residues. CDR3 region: CASSVDPQAGLKNTQYF. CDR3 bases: TGTGCCAGCAGCGTAGATCCCCAAGCGGGGTTAAAGAATACGCAGTATTTT. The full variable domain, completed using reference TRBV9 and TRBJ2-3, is DSGVTQTPKHLITATGQRVTLRCSPRSGDLSVYWYQQSLDQGLQFLIQYYNGEERAKGNILERFSAQQFPDLHSELNLSSLELGDSALYFCASSVDPQAGLKNTQYFGPGTRLTVL.

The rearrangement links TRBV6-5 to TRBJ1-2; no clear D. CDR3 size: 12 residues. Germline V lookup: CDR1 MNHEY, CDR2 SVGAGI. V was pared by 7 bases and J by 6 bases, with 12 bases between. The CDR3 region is CASTGWPNGYTF. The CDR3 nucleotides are TGTGCCAGCACGGGATGGCCTAATGGCTACACCTTC.

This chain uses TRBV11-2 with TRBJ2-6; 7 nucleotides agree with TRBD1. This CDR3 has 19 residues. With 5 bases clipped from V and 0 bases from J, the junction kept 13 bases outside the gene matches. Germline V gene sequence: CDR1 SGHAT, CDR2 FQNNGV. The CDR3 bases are TGTGCCAGCAGCCGCCTTTCGGGGACAGTATCCTCTGGGGCCAACGTCCTGACTTTC. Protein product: CASSRLSGTVSSGANVLTF.

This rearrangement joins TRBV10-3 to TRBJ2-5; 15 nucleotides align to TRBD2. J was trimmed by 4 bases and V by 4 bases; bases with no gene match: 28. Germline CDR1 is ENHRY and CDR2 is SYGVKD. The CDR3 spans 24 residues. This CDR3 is CAISGQRTSGRAFGSSDGIETQYF. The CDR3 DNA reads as TGTGCCATCAGTGGGCAAAGGACTAGCGGGAGGGCCTTTGGGTCCTCGGATGGAATAGAGACCCAGTACTTC.

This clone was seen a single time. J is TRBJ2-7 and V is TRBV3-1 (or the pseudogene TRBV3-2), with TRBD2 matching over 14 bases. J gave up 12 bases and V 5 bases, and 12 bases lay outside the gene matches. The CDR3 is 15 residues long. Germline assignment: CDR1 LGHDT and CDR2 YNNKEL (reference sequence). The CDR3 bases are TGTGCCAGCAGCGTACCTATGACTAGCGGGAGGGCCATGTACTTC. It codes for CASSVPMTSGRAMYF.

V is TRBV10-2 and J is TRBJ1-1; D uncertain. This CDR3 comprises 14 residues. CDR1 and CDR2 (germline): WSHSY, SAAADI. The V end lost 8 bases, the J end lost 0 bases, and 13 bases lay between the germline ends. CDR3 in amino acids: CASATEVMNTEAFF. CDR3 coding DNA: TGCGCCAGCGCAACTGAAGTAATGAACACTGAAGCTTTCTTT.

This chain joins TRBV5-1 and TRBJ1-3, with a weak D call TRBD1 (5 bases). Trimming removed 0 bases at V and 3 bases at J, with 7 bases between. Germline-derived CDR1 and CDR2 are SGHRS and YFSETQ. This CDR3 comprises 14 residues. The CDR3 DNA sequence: TGCGCCAGCAGCTTGGTCGACAGTGGAAACACCATATATTTT. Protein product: CASSLVDSGNTIYF.

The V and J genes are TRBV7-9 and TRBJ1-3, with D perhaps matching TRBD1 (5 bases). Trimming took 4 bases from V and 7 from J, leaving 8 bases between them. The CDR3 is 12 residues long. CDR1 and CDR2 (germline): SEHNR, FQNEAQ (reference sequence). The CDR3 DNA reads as TGTGCCAGCAGCTGGGACTCGAACACCATATATTTT. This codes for CASSWDSNTIYF.

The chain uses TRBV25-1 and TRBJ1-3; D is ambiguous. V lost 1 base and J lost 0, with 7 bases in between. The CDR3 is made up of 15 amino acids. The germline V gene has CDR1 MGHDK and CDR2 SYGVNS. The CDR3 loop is CASSEFGSSGNTIYF. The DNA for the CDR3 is TGTGCCAGCAGTGAATTTGGCAGCTCTGGAAACACCATATATTTT.